This T cell receptor beta chain was recorded in a study of T cells in Graves' hyperthyroidism and ophthalmopathy. Notes on the study in general: The blood repertoire included most of the expanded thyroid clonotypes above 0.001.

Newly diagnosed hyperthyroidism, duration under 2 months, in patients aged 18 to 65. TCR beta CDR3 region amplification was performed from RNA transcripts. The HTBI set primed first-round TCR CDR3 RT-PCR. TCRdb processed the multiplex PCR reads anew with MiXCR; each CDR3 protein has one entry. Here the sample spans some 720,000 distinct CDR3 sequences, less than 20% being singletons. In regard to this clonotype: Antigen unknown.

The TCR originated in a man younger than 30 with Graves' hyperthyroidism. Sample: blood.

Here the CDR3 DNA reads TGCAGCGTTGGTGGCATTGGAATGACCCAGTACTTC. This translates into CSVGGIGMTQYF. The chain combines TRBV29-1 with TRBJ2-5; D is uncertain. Trimming took off 4 bases at V and 7 bases at J, with 13 bases between the two ends. This CDR3 contains 12 residues. Germline values: CDR1 SQVTM, CDR2 ANQGSEA.